Listed below are T cell receptor beta chains from one sample, sequenced in a study of blood T cell repertoires in COVID-19. Clones were sequenced by immunoSEQ multiplex PCR, and TCRdb holds only the in-frame ones, with some missing. This table has around 300,000 clones, roughly 90% appearing once. The sequenced material came from PBMCs or T cells enriched from blood (not recorded which). These receptors all stem from a woman aged 50 to 60 who had recovered from COVID-19. Each CDR3 is given with its conserved first and last residue. Each record gives: J gene, V gene, CDR3 protein.

TRBJ2-1,TRBV5-1,CASTSTTPQSGEQFF
TRBJ1-5,TRBV6-5,CASRRGQGGQPQHF
TRBJ2-7,TRBV3-1/TRBV3-2,CASSLREHYEQYF
TRBJ2-7,TRBV29-1,CSYQTSGMYEQYF
TRBJ1-4,TRBV5-1,CASRSQGAGNEKLFF
TRBJ1-5,TRBV7-9,CASSLTDRGNQPQHF
TRBJ2-7,TRBV19,CASSRLAGGSYEQYF
TRBJ1-1,TRBV7-3,CASSLVPTGGLNTEAFF
TRBJ2-7,TRBV28,CASSLSVREQYF
TRBJ2-1,TRBV6-4,CASSWDRGSDEQFF
TRBJ2-6,TRBV5-6,CASSGLLGGLGANVLTF
TRBJ2-4,TRBV7-2,CASSRQGSGKNIQYF
TRBJ2-3,TRBV18,CASSPTATTDTQYF
TRBJ2-3,TRBV12-3/TRBV12-4,CASSLRGTDTQYF
TRBJ2-5,TRBV5-8,CASSLYLAGVVETQYF
TRBJ2-1,TRBV19,CASSIPGQGYNEQFF
TRBJ1-5,TRBV2,CASSQGQGNNQPQHF
TRBJ1-3,TRBV5-1,CASSAVPTGPGNTIYF
TRBJ1-5,TRBV19,CASTGTGSFSPQHF
TRBJ2-7,TRBV7-9,CASSPSGIPYEQYF
TRBJ2-1,TRBV11-2,CASSLGTSGRVYGEQFF
TRBJ2-3,TRBV7-2,CASSLYTDTQYF
TRBJ1-6,TRBV27,CASSTRTGTPLHF
TRBJ2-3,TRBV6-5,CASSYASPRTDTQYF
TRBJ1-2,TRBV7-9,CASSPDRIYGYTF
TRBJ2-7,TRBV28,CASSLKNREQYF
TRBJ1-2,TRBV6-5,CASSYGTASNYGYTF
TRBJ2-7,TRBV6-2/TRBV6-3,CASSYSSTSGYEQYF
TRBJ2-3,TRBV18,CASSPPRRGTDTQYF